The 8 T cell receptor beta chains below were found in one sample sequenced in a study of shared clonotypes between healthy human individuals (dated by TCRdb to the early 2020s). CD8 naive samples were CD45RO-negative cells positively selected for CCR7, giving a CD45RA+CCR7+ population that excluded TemRA cells. The library was obtained by the immunoSEQ multiplex PCR assay. This is the immuneACCESS table as TCRdb keeps it, with only in-frame sequences that have V and J called. A part of the clones is gone; compared with another copy, unresolved V genes explain less than half, and the rest is unexplained. The sample contains around 700,000 clones, approximately 90% of them found a single time. The ten most abundant clones make up 20% to 25% of the sample. Sequencing was performed on naive CD8+ T cells sorted from blood. The cell subset or site label here, explained by the study, means: CD45RA+CCR7+. The receptor source for this set is a man aged 25 to 40 in good health.

This chain joins TRBV7-9 and TRBJ2-7; D ambiguous. Germline-derived CDR1 and CDR2 are SEHNR and FQNEAQ (reference sequence). The V end was cut by 3 bases, the J end by 0 bases, with 6 bases between. There are 13 residues in the CDR3. The CDR3 spells CASSFPISYEQYF. The CDR3 coding sequence is TGTGCCAGCAGCTTCCCCATCTCCTACGAGCAGTACTTC.

The J gene is TRBJ2-7, the V gene TRBV6-1; tentatively, D is TRBD2 (6 bases). This CDR3 spans 13 amino acids. Trimming cost V 6 bases and J 0 bases, with 9 bases left between them. The germline V gene encodes CDR1 MNHNS and CDR2 SASEGT. CDR3 coding DNA: TGTGCCAGCAGCTTCGGGGGCTCCTACGAGCAGTACTTC. Protein: CASSFGGSYEQYF.

This clone has more than one count but fewer than ten. This chain uses TRBV7-2 with TRBJ1-2; unclear D gene. Trimming removed 1 base at V and 4 bases at J, with 7 bases between. This CDR3 has 13 residues. Germline V lookup: CDR1 SGHTA, CDR2 FQGNSA. The CDR3 reads CASSLDESYGYTF. The CDR3 DNA is TGTGCCAGCAGCTTAGATGAGTCCTATGGCTACACCTTC.

The chain couples TRBV19 to TRBJ1-1; 7 nucleotides align to TRBD1. The CDR3 is made up of 16 amino acids. With V trimmed by 4 bases and J by 1 base, 9 bases remained unmatched. The germline CDR1 and CDR2 sequences are LNHDA and SQIVND (reference sequence). The CDR3 DNA follows: TGTGCCAGTAGTAGTGCGGACAGGCCACCGAACACTGAAGCTTTCTTT. Its translation: CASSSADRPPNTEAFF.

The chain has TRBV30 and TRBJ2-1; D is undetermined. This CDR3 region has 15 residues. V shed 1 base and J shed 1 base, with 11 bases lying between them. Germline V CDR1 and CDR2: GTSNPN, SVGIG (reference sequence). CDR3 DNA sequence: TGTGCCTGGAGTGGTGAATGGCCGTCCTACAATGAGCAGTTCTTC. As protein: CAWSGEWPSYNEQFF.

This sequence joins TRBV13 and TRBJ2-1; D is undetermined. The V end was cut by 6 bases, the J end by 9 bases, with 12 bases between. CDR1 and CDR2 from the germline V gene are PRHDT and FYEKMQ (reference sequence). This CDR3 has 12 amino acids. The CDR3 is CASRDPFTEQFF. CDR3 sequence (DNA): TGTGCCAGCAGGGATCCGTTTACTGAGCAGTTCTTC.

This chain joins TRBV28 and TRBJ2-7; possibly TRBD1 for D (5 bases). The germline V gene encodes CDR1 MDHEN and CDR2 SYDVKM. The CDR3 has 14 residues. Trimming stripped 9 bases from V and 2 bases from J, with 17 bases between. The CDR3 region has the DNA TGTGCCAGTGGGTCGACAGCGACGGCCTACGAGCAGTACTTC. Amino acid sequence: CASGSTATAYEQYF.

The rearrangement links TRBV28 to TRBJ2-3; 7 bases are shared with TRBD2. This CDR3 spans 15 amino acids. Germline values: CDR1 MDHEN, CDR2 SYDVKM. Trimming took 2 bases from V and 1 from J; bases not matched to a gene: 3. CDR3 coding DNA: TGTGCCAGCAGTTTAGTTCGGGGGGGCACAGATACGCAGTATTTT. As protein: CASSLVRGGTDTQYF.